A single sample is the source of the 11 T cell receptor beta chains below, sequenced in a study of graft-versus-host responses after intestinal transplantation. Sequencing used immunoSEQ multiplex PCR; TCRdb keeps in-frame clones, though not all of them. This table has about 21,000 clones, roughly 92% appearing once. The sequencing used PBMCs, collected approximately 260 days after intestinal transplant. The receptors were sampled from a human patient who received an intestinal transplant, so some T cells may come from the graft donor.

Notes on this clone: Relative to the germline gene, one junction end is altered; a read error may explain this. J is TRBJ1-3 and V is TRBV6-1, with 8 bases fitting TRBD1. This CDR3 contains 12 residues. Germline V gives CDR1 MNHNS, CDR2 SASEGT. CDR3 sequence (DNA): TGTGCCGGCAGGGGGCTCGGAAACACCATATATTTT. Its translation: CAGRGLGNTIYF.

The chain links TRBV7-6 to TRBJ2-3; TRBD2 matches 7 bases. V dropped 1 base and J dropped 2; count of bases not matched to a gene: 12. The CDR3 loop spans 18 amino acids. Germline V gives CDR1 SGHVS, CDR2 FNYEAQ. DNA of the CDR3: TGTGCCAGCAGCTTAGTAGGTACTAGCGAACAACCCACAGATACGCAGTATTTT. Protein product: CASSLVGTSEQPTDTQYF.

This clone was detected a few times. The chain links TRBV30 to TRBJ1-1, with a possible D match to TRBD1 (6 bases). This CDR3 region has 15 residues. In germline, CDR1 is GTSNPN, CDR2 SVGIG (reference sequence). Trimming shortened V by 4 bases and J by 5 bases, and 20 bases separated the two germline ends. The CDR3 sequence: CAWTWDNFGITEAFF. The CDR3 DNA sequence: TGTGCCTGGACCTGGGACAATTTCGGAATAACTGAAGCTTTCTTT.

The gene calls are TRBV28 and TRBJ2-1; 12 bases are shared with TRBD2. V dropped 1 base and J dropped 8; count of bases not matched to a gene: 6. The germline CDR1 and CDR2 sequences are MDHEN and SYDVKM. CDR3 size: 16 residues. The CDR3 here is CASSLLGTSGFDEQFF. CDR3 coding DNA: TGTGCCAGCAGTTTATTAGGGACTAGCGGGTTTGATGAGCAGTTCTTC.

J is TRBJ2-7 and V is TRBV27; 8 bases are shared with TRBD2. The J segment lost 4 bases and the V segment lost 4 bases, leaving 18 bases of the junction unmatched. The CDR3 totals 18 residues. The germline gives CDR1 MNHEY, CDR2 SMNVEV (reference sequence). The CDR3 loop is CASSSPTQTSVNLYEQYF. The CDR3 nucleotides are TGTGCCAGCAGTTCGCCGACCCAGACTAGCGTGAACCTATACGAGCAGTACTTC.

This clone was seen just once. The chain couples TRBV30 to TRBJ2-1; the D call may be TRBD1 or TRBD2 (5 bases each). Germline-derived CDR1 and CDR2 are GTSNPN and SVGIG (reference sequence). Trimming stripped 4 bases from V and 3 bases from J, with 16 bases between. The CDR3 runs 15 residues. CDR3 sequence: CAWKVGVGYYNEQFF. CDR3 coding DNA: TGTGCCTGGAAGGTGGGGGTTGGCTACTACAATGAGCAGTTCTTC.

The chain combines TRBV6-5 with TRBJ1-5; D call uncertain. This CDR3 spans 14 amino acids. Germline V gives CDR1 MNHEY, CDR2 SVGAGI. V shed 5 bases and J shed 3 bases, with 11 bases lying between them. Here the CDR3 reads CASSDRVINQPQHF. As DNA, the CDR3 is TGTGCCAGCAGTGACCGGGTCATCAATCAGCCCCAGCATTTT.

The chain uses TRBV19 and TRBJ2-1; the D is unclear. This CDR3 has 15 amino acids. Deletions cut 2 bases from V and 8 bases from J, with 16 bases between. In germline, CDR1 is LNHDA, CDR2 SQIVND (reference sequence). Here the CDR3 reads CASSINGLEWDEQFF. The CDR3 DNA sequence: TGTGCCAGTAGTATAAACGGGCTAGAGTGGGATGAGCAGTTCTTC.

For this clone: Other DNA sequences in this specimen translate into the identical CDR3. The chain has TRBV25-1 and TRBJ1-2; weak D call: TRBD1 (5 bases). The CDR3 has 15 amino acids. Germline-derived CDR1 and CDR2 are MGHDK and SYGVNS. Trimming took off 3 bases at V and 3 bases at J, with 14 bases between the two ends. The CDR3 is CASSESGAFDYGYTF. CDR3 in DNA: TGTGCCAGCAGTGAGAGTGGGGCTTTCGACTATGGCTACACCTTC.

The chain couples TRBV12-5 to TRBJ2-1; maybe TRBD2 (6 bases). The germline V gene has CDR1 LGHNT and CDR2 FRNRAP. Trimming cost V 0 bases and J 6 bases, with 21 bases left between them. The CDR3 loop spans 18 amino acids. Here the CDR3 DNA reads TGTGCTAGTGGTTTGGTGCGGGACGGGGGTTTACAGTCCAATGAGCAGTTCTTC. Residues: CASGLVRDGGLQSNEQFF.

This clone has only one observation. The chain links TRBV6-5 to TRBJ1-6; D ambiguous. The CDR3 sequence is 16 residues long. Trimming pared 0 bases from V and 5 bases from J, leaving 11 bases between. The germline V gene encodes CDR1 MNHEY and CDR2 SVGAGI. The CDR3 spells CASSYSRRGDNSPLHF. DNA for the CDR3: TGTGCCAGCAGTTACTCGAGGCGGGGAGATAATTCACCCCTCCACTTT.